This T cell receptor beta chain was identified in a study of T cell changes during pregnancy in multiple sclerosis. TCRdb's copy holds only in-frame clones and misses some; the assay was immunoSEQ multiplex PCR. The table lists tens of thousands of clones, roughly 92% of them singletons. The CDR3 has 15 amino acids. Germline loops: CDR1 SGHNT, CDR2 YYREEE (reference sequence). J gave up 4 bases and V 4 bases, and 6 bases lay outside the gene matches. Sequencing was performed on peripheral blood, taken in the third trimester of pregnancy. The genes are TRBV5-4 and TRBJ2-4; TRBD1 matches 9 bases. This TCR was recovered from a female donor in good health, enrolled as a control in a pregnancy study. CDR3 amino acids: CASSPSGTGKNIQYF. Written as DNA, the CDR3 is TGTGCCAGCAGCCCCTCCGGGACAGGGAAAAACATTCAGTACTTC.